The present entry profiles one T cell receptor beta chain with its context. Per individual sample, total RNA of at least 6 micrograms was extracted. This sample was included in a study of blood T cells in healthy people across ages. Germline CDR1 and CDR2: SEHNR and FQNEAQ (reference sequence). V lost 3 bases to trimming and J lost 5 bases, with 13 bases between them. This CDR3 has 15 amino acids. Through a sample-barcoded 5' primer and a J-beta primer mix, a second PCR was run for 7 to 11 cycles. At least 2.5 million CDR3-containing paired-end reads were obtained per sample. TCRdb reanalysed the 5' RACE reads using MiXCR and keeps one entry per CDR3 protein. The table includes 750,000 or so distinct CDR3 sequences, approximately 25% detected once. The sample also formed part of further work on T cells of mothers and their children. From that study: Every mother produced more than 10 million TCR beta CDR3 reads, whereas every child provided roughly 3 million. For unrelated pairs as for related ones, thymic selection shapes TCR recombination output similarly.

This chain connects TRBV7-9 to TRBJ1-4, with a tentative D call TRBD1 (6 bases). The TCR was taken from a boy aged 5-17 years in good health. Sequences were obtained from blood. In DNA form, the CDR3 reads TGTGCCAGCAGCTTCGGGGGCAGCCCGAATGAAAAACTGTTTTTT. It specifies CASSFGGSPNEKLFF.